Following are 26 T cell receptor beta chains from one sample sequenced in a study of blood T cell repertoires in COVID-19. Assay used: immunoSEQ multiplex PCR; TCRdb lists only in-frame clones, some missing. The sample shows more than 100,000 clones, 80% of them seen only once. The sample comprised peripheral blood. These receptor sequences come from a man aged 60 to 69 with active or convalescent COVID-19.

The rearrangement joins TRBV19 to TRBJ1-4; 7 bases align to TRBD1. The V gene's germline CDR1 is LNHDA and CDR2 SQIVND (reference sequence). This CDR3 comprises 13 residues. The V and J ends lost 4 bases and 8 bases, in that order; junction bases with no gene match: 4. The CDR3 region has the DNA TGTGCCAGTAGTACGACGGACAGGGAAAAACTGTTTTTT. Translating it yields CASSTTDREKLFF.

This clone was found a few times. The gene calls are TRBV9 and TRBJ1-1, with a tentative D call TRBD1 (6 bases). The CDR3 sequence is 14 residues long. CDR1 is SGDLS, CDR2 YYNGEE, per germline. Trimming stripped 0 bases from V and 8 bases from J, with 14 bases between. The CDR3 nucleotides read TGTGCCAGCAGCGTAGGGCTGCGGACAGAAGAAGCTTTCTTT. Translation gives CASSVGLRTEEAFF.

J is TRBJ1-1 and V is TRBV5-5, with 8 positions matching TRBD1. Trimming at V came to 4 bases and at J to 1 base, leaving 6 bases not matched to a gene. CDR3 length equals 15 residues. Germline V gene lookup returns CDR1 SGHKS and CDR2 YYEKEE (reference sequence). The DNA for the CDR3 is TGTGCCAGCAGCCCCGGAGGGACAGGGAACACTGAAGCTTTCTTT. It translates to CASSPGGTGNTEAFF.

The rearrangement joins TRBV20-1 to TRBJ1-1; D is ambiguous. The germline V gene has CDR1 DFQATT and CDR2 SNEGSKA (reference sequence). This CDR3 is 11 amino acids long. V dropped 3 bases and J dropped 0 bases, with 2 bases sitting between them. The CDR3 nucleotides are TGCAGTGCTAGCATGAACACTGAAGCTTTCTTT. Its protein product is CSASMNTEAFF.

V is TRBV12-5 and J is TRBJ2-5, with TRBD1 identical over 7 bases. Looked up from germline, CDR1 is LGHNT and CDR2 is FRNRAP. The CDR3 loop spans 16 amino acids. The V and J ends lost 0 bases and 4 bases, in that order; junction bases with no gene match: 8. The CDR3: CASGLVLAGGSETQYF. CDR3 in DNA: TGTGCTAGTGGTTTGGTTTTGGCAGGGGGTTCAGAGACCCAGTACTTC.

The gene calls are TRBV7-2 and TRBJ2-3; TRBD2 might be the D (5 bases). The CDR3 runs 14 residues. Germline V CDR1 and CDR2: SGHTA, FQGNSA. V lost 5 bases to trimming and J lost 0 bases, with 9 bases between them. The CDR3 spells CASSQTTSTDTQYF. The CDR3 DNA follows: TGTGCCAGCAGCCAGACTACTAGCACAGATACGCAGTATTTT. Variable domain in full (rest from reference TRBV7-2 and TRBJ2-3): GAGVSQSPSNKVTEKGKDVELRCDPISGHTALYWYRQSLGQGLEFLIYFQGNSAPDKSGLPSDRFSAERTGGSVSTLTIQRTQQEDSAVYLCASSQTTSTDTQYFGPGTRLTVL.

This chain connects TRBV7-2 to TRBJ2-3, with 7 bases identical to TRBD2. The CDR3 is 14 residues long. Germline V gene data show CDR1 as SGHTA and CDR2 as FQGNSA. V shed 5 bases and J 1 base; nucleotides not matched to a gene: 3. In DNA form, the CDR3 reads TGTGCCAGCAGCCTCACTAGCGGCACAGATACGCAGTATTTT. Translating it yields CASSLTSGTDTQYF.

A single count supports this clone. The chain joins TRBV20-1 to TRBJ1-1; D gene unclear. The ends were cut back, 7 bases at V and 11 bases at J, with 17 bases in the middle. The CDR3 totals 11 residues. CDR1 DFQATT and CDR2 SNEGSKA come from the germline V gene (reference sequence). In nucleotides, the CDR3 is TGCAGTGTTTTGGGAGCCCAAGGGGCTTTCTTT. Its protein is CSVLGAQGAFF.

V gene TRBV7-2 combines with J gene TRBJ2-5; D may be TRBD2 (6 bases). CDR3 length: 14 amino acids. Germline-derived CDR1 and CDR2 are SGHTA and FQGNSA. V gave up 1 base and J gave up 5 bases, with 11 bases separating them. The CDR3 coding sequence is TGTGCCAGCAGCTTAGGGACTGGAGGGGAGACCCAGTACTTC. This translates into CASSLGTGGETQYF.

V and J are TRBV7-9 and TRBJ2-7; no reliable D call. The V end lost 1 base, the J end lost 5 bases, and 12 bases lay between the germline ends. The CDR3 length is 14 residues. Germline V gene lookup returns CDR1 SEHNR and CDR2 FQNEAQ (reference sequence). CDR3 amino acids: CASSLVGPDHEQYF. The CDR3, as DNA: TGTGCCAGCAGCTTAGTGGGCCCCGACCACGAGCAGTACTTC.

The chain links TRBV6-5 to TRBJ1-4; D may be TRBD1 (5 bases). The CDR3 length is 15 residues. CDR1 and CDR2 from the germline V gene are MNHEY and SVGAGI. Trimming took 1 base from V and 6 from J, leaving 12 bases between them. The CDR3 coding sequence is TGTGCCAGCAGTTACTACGGGGGTAAAGATGAAAAACTGTTTTTT. Protein sequence: CASSYYGGKDEKLFF.

The chain has TRBV6-4 and TRBJ2-2, with D possibly being TRBD1 (5 bases). Germline values: CDR1 MRHNA, CDR2 SNTAGT. This CDR3 has 14 amino acids. V shed 4 bases and J shed 6 bases, with 12 bases lying between them. In nucleotides, the CDR3 is TGTGCCAGCAGTGTCCAGGGCAGCGCCGGGGAGCTGTTTTTT. Translated, it gives CASSVQGSAGELFF.

This clone was seen only once. The chain uses TRBV4-3 and TRBJ1-2; D may be TRBD1 (6 bases). CDR3 length: 14 amino acids. Germline CDR1 and CDR2: LGHNA and YSLEER. V was shortened by 4 bases and J by 8 bases, with 17 bases between the two germline ends. CDR3 loop: CASSPDPGAGGYTF. The CDR3 nucleotides read TGCGCCAGCAGCCCAGATCCAGGGGCCGGAGGCTACACCTTC.

The rearrangement uses TRBV7-2 and TRBJ2-1; 11 nucleotides agree with TRBD2. This CDR3 has 16 amino acids. Germline values: CDR1 SGHTA, CDR2 FQGNSA. The trim removed 6 bases at V and 0 bases at J, leaving 4 bases unmatched. CDR3 sequence: CASRTSGMSSYNEQFF. CDR3 bases: TGTGCCAGCAGGACTAGCGGGATGAGCTCCTACAATGAGCAGTTCTTC.

This chain uses TRBV24-1 with TRBJ1-5; possible D gene TRBD1, 6 bases. The germline gives CDR1 KGHDR, CDR2 SFDVKD. Trimming took 4 bases from V and 5 from J, leaving 11 bases between them. This CDR3 is 14 amino acids long. The CDR3 coding sequence is TGTGCCACCAGTGACTCAGGGGAGTATCAGCCCCAGCATTTT. This codes for CATSDSGEYQPQHF.

Only one count was recorded for this clone. The chain has TRBV7-2 and TRBJ2-2; 9 bases agree with TRBD2. From germline, CDR1 is SGHTA and CDR2 FQGNSA. CDR3 size: 18 residues. Unmatched junction bases numbered 7, after V lost 2 bases and J lost 0 bases. CDR3 sequence reads: CASSLRSSGTSNTGELFF. As DNA, the CDR3 is TGTGCCAGCAGCTTAAGGTCTAGCGGGACGTCGAACACCGGGGAGCTGTTTTTT.

The rearrangement uses TRBV5-1 and TRBJ2-7, with D possibly being TRBD1 (6 bases). Trimming pared 4 bases from V and 3 bases from J, leaving 17 bases between. The germline CDR1 and CDR2 sequences are SGHRS and YFSETQ. CDR3 size: 15 residues. The CDR3 coding sequence is TGCGCCAGCAGCACCAACACCGGGACAAACTACGAGCAGTACTTC. It specifies CASSTNTGTNYEQYF. Complete variable domain (other parts from reference TRBV5-1 and TRBJ2-7): KAGVTQTPRYLIKTRGQQVTLSCSPISGHRSVSWYQQTPGQGLQFLFEYFSETQRNKGNFPGRFSGRQFSNSRSEMNVSTLELGDSALYLCASSTNTGTNYEQYFGPGTRLTVT.

The V call is TRBV2, the J call TRBJ2-3, with D tentatively TRBD2 (6 bases). Germline values: CDR1 SNHLY, CDR2 FYNNEI. Trimming took 4 bases from V and 9 from J, leaving 20 bases between them. The CDR3 is 15 amino acids. The CDR3, as DNA: TGTGCCAGCAGTGTGATAGCCCCTAGCGAGGTAACGCAGTATTTT. Protein product: CASSVIAPSEVTQYF.

J is TRBJ2-7 and V is TRBV10-3, with 7 bases lining up with TRBD1. Germline V CDR1 and CDR2: ENHRY, SYGVKD. The ends lost 7 bases at V and 3 bases at J; junction bases unmatched: 9. The CDR3 runs 14 residues. CDR3 sequence reads: CAITRDSPFYEQYF. The CDR3 DNA reads TGTGCCATCACTCGGGACAGTCCGTTCTACGAGCAGTACTTC.

The CDR3 loop is CASSLIGGNNEQFF. The CDR3 DNA is TGTGCCAGCAGCTTAATCGGGGGAAACAATGAGCAGTTCTTC. The J gene is TRBJ2-1, the V gene TRBV7-2; possibly TRBD2 for D (6 bases). Trimming took off 2 bases at V and 5 bases at J, with 10 bases between the two ends. CDR1 is SGHTA and CDR2 is FQGNSA in the germline V gene. This CDR3 has 14 amino acids.

J is TRBJ1-1 and V is TRBV12-3 or TRBV12-4; D is possibly TRBD1 (5 bases). The CDR3 consists of 13 residues. The V end was cut by 6 bases, the J end by 9 bases, with 17 bases between. The CDR3 spells CASSPSSRAKAFF. CDR3 DNA: TGTGCCAGCAGCCCCTCTTCCAGGGCTAAAGCTTTCTTT.

This clone was seen a few times. The chain links TRBV12-3 or TRBV12-4 to TRBJ1-1; no definite D call. The CDR3 consists of 13 residues. V was cut by 2 bases and J by 3 bases, with 7 bases left in between. The CDR3 region has the DNA TGTGCCAGCAGTTTACGACGGGACACTGAAGCTTTCTTT. Translated: CASSLRRDTEAFF.

This clone was detected once. CDR3 amino acids: CASGSQGFTNYGYTF. The CDR3 nucleotides are TGTGCCAGCGGATCACAGGGATTTACTAACTATGGCTACACCTTC. The V call is TRBV3-1 (or the pseudogene TRBV3-2), the J call TRBJ1-2; perhaps TRBD1 as D (6 bases). CDR1 is LGHDT and CDR2 is YNNKEL in the germline V gene (reference sequence). This CDR3 contains 15 residues. V lost 8 bases and J 0 bases, leaving 16 bases between the germline ends.

In its sample, this clone was seen once. V gene TRBV23-1 combines with J gene TRBJ1-5; 12 nucleotides agree with TRBD1. TRBV23-1 has ORF status, its function being uncertain. J gave up 2 bases and V 9 bases, and 8 bases lay outside the gene matches. The CDR3 contains 16 residues. CDR3 sequence: CARGGQGARGNQPQHF. The CDR3 nucleotides are TGCGCCAGGGGGGGACAGGGGGCAAGGGGCAATCAGCCCCAGCATTTT.

The V and J genes are TRBV12-3 or TRBV12-4 and TRBJ2-5, with D possibly being TRBD1 (6 bases). This CDR3 contains 11 residues. The V end lost 6 bases, the J end lost 7 bases, and 9 bases lay between the germline ends. The CDR3 DNA sequence: TGTGCCAGCAGCAGGACAGCGACCCAGTACTTC. It translates to CASSRTATQYF.

This clone was observed a few times. Distinct nucleotide sequences in the sample also encode this CDR3. The gene calls are TRBV27 and TRBJ1-1; D unclear. V was clipped by 2 bases and J by 2 bases, with 6 bases between them. CDR1 is MNHEY, CDR2 SMNVEV, per germline (reference sequence). This CDR3 has 13 amino acids. CDR3 in amino acids: CASSLGRNTEAFF. CDR3 sequence (DNA): TGTGCCAGCAGTTTAGGCAGAAACACTGAAGCTTTCTTT.